This T cell receptor (beta chain) emerged from a study of blood T cell repertoires in COVID-19. Sequenced by immunoSEQ multiplex PCR; TCRdb stores in-frame clones only, minus some. The sample consists of more than 200,000 clones, 82% of them appearing once. This clone was detected only once. The CDR3 spans 13 residues. Germline V CDR1 and CDR2: SGHRS, YFSETQ. The J segment lost 5 bases and the V segment lost 4 bases, leaving 4 bases of the junction unmatched. V usage is TRBV5-1 and J usage is TRBJ2-5; 8 bases align to TRBD1. The receptor comes from a woman aged 80 or over with active or convalescent COVID-19. The sample comprised peripheral blood. The CDR3 DNA reads TGCGCCAGCAGCGGGACAGGAGGGGAGACCCAGTACTTC. It translates to CASSGTGGETQYF.